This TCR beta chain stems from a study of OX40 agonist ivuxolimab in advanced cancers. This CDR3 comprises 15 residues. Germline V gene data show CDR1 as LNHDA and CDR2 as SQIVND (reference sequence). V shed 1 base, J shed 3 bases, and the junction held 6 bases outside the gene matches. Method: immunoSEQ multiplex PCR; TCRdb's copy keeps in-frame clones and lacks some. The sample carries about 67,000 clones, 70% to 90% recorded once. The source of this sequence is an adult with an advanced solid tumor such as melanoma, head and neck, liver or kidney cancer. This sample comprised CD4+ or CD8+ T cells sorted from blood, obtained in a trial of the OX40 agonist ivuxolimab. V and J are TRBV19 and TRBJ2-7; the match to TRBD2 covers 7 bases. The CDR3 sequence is CASSIGWLADYEQYF. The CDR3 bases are TGTGCCAGTAGTATAGGGTGGCTAGCGGACTACGAGCAGTACTTC.